A single sample is the source of the 27 T cell receptor beta chains below, sequenced in a study of blood T cell repertoires in COVID-19. Data came from immunoSEQ multiplex PCR; TCRdb stores just in-frame clones and leaves some out. The profile shows some 280,000 clones, around four fifths of them singletons. Specimen: peripheral blood. The receptors here all came from a woman aged 50 to 65 with active or convalescent COVID-19.

The chain carries TRBV24-1 and TRBJ2-1; no definite D call. With 6 bases removed from V and 2 bases from J, the gap between germline ends came to 7 bases. Per germline, CDR1 KGHDR and CDR2 SFDVKD. This CDR3 is 13 amino acids long. This chain's CDR3 is CATSSVPYNEQFF. The CDR3 bases are TGTGCCACCAGTTCGGTTCCCTACAATGAGCAGTTCTTC.

V is TRBV9 and J is TRBJ1-2, with D possibly being TRBD1 (5 bases). The CDR3 has 15 residues. The germline CDR1 and CDR2 sequences are SGDLS and YYNGEE. With 0 bases removed from V and 4 bases from J, the gap between germline ends came to 13 bases. In DNA, the CDR3 is TGTGCCAGCAGCGTAGATAGGGGAAGGACCTATGGCTACACCTTC. This gives the protein CASSVDRGRTYGYTF.

The chain joins TRBV4-1 to TRBJ1-4, with TRBD1 identical over 8 bases. Trimming removed 1 base from V and 8 bases from J; junction bases left unmatched: 6. The CDR3 loop spans 15 amino acids. Germline CDR1 MGHRA, CDR2 YSYEKL. CDR3 in amino acids: CASSQGRYRGEKLFF. CDR3 DNA sequence: TGCGCCAGCAGCCAAGGCCGATACAGGGGGGAAAAACTGTTTTTT.

To note about this clone: Other DNA sequences in this sample translate to the same CDR3. V is TRBV5-1 and J is TRBJ2-3; a weak D match, TRBD2 (6 bases). V was cut by 2 bases and J by 3 bases, with 7 bases left in between. The CDR3 is made up of 13 amino acids. The V gene's germline CDR1 is SGHRS and CDR2 YFSETQ. The CDR3 sequence is CASSLGGTDTQYF. In DNA form, the CDR3 reads TGCGCCAGCAGCTTAGGAGGGACAGATACGCAGTATTTT.

This chain links TRBV20-1 with TRBJ1-3; no firm D call. Trimming took off 3 bases at V and 0 bases at J, with 6 bases between the two ends. Germline assignment: CDR1 DFQATT and CDR2 SNEGSKA (reference sequence). The CDR3 contains 13 residues. The CDR3 DNA sequence: TGCAGTGCTAGTAAGAGCTCTGGAAACACCATATATTTT. This gives the protein CSASKSSGNTIYF.

V and J are TRBV5-5 and TRBJ2-1; 8 bases align to TRBD1. Losses at the gene ends were 4 bases for V and 9 bases for J; bases not matched to a gene: 12. The length of the CDR3 is 15 residues. The germline gives CDR1 SGHKS, CDR2 YYEKEE (reference sequence). This CDR3 is CASSTNGQGSGEQFF. As DNA, the CDR3 is TGTGCCAGCAGCACCAATGGACAGGGTTCAGGTGAGCAGTTCTTC.

The chain recombines TRBV27 with TRBJ2-7, with TRBD2 identical over 9 bases. Germline CDR1 and CDR2: MNHEY and SMNVEV (reference sequence). The CDR3 runs 13 residues. Germline trimming cut 4 bases from V and 5 bases from J; bases unmatched to any gene: 3. The CDR3 DNA sequence: TGTGCCAGCAGTTGGGCTAGCGGGAACGAGCAGTACTTC. This sequence encodes CASSWASGNEQYF.

This chain connects TRBV18 to TRBJ1-3; 7 nucleotides line up with TRBD1. Germline CDR1 is KGHSH and CDR2 is LQKENI. The CDR3 sequence is 17 residues long. V was clipped by 6 bases and J by 2 bases; unmatched bases: 13. For the CDR3, the DNA is TGTGCCAGCTCCCCAAGACAGGGAGCCGAACCTGGAAACACCATATATTTT. This codes for CASSPRQGAEPGNTIYF.

The gene calls are TRBV5-1 and TRBJ1-2; 7 positions match TRBD1. J lost 5 bases, V lost 4 bases, and 14 bases had no gene match. The CDR3 totals 16 residues. From germline, CDR1 is SGHRS and CDR2 YFSETQ. This CDR3 reads CASSATGRTHHYGYTF. CDR3 nucleotides: TGCGCCAGCAGCGCGACAGGGAGGACTCATCATTATGGCTACACCTTC.

This clone was observed a few times. The DNA of the CDR3 is TGTGCCAGCAGCTTGGGGGGCGGGAGCCGCAACGAGCAGTACTTC. Its translation: CASSLGGGSRNEQYF. The chain is built from TRBV5-4 and TRBJ2-7, with 7 bases identical to TRBD2. The junction had 8 bases not matched to a gene; V was cut back by 0 bases and J by 5 bases. The CDR3 totals 15 residues. In germline, CDR1 is SGHNT, CDR2 YYREEE (reference sequence).

This chain connects TRBV25-1 to TRBJ1-2; D may be TRBD1 (5 bases). The CDR3 length is 13 residues. The germline V gene has CDR1 MGHDK and CDR2 SYGVNS. Trimming removed 4 bases at V and 0 bases at J, with 6 bases between. For the CDR3, the DNA is TGTGCCAGCAGTGGGACAACTAACTATGGCTACACCTTC. As protein: CASSGTTNYGYTF.

The chain uses TRBV28 and TRBJ1-1; 7 bases align to TRBD1. The CDR3 runs 15 residues. The germline CDR1 and CDR2 sequences are MDHEN and SYDVKM. Trimming took 6 bases from V and 5 from J; bases not matched to a gene: 12. CDR3 DNA: TGTGCCAGCAGGAGCAGGGGGACCGGGCGTACTGAAGCTTTCTTT. Amino acids: CASRSRGTGRTEAFF. Together with reference TRBV28 and TRBJ1-1, the CDR3 gives the full variable domain: DVKVTQSSRYLVKRTGEKVFLECVQDMDHENMFWYRQDPGLGLRLIYFSYDVKMKEKGDIPEGYSVSREKKERFSLILESASTNQTSMYLCASRSRGTGRTEAFFGQGTRLTVV.

The chain is built from TRBV12-3 or TRBV12-4 and TRBJ2-3; D is undetermined. The V end was cut by 1 base, the J end by 4 bases, with 6 bases between. The length of the CDR3 is 13 residues. As DNA, the CDR3 is TGTGCCAGCAGTTTAGGCCGAGCAGATACGCAGTATTTT. Its translation is CASSLGRADTQYF.

The sample holds one count of this clone. The genes are TRBV11-2 and TRBJ2-1; the D gene is possibly TRBD2 (6 bases). V was pared by 0 bases and J by 9 bases, with 9 bases between. CDR3 length equals 13 residues. Germline V gene lookup returns CDR1 SGHAT and CDR2 FQNNGV. CDR3 sequence (DNA): TGTGCCAGCAGCTTAGAACGGGAGTTTGAGCAGTTCTTC. It encodes CASSLEREFEQFF.

The chain links TRBV6-1 to TRBJ2-1; 8 nucleotides match TRBD1. Germline CDR1 is MNHNS and CDR2 is SASEGT. The CDR3 is 14 amino acids. V lost 2 bases to trimming and J lost 5 bases; unmatched junction nucleotides: 2. The chain's CDR3 is CASSEWTGNNEQFF. The CDR3 DNA reads as TGTGCCAGCAGTGAATGGACAGGGAACAATGAGCAGTTCTTC.

V gene TRBV19 combines with J gene TRBJ1-5; maybe TRBD1 (5 bases). The CDR3 has 13 amino acids. V was pared by 8 bases and J by 3 bases, with 11 bases between. The germline CDR1 and CDR2 sequences are LNHDA and SQIVND (reference sequence). CDR3 protein: CASAQAYNQPQHF. As DNA, the CDR3 is TGTGCCAGTGCACAGGCGTACAATCAGCCCCAGCATTTT. The full variable domain, in which reference TRBV19 and TRBJ1-5 provide the parts outside the CDR3, is DGGITQSPKYLFRKEGQNVTLSCEQNLNHDAMYWYRQDPGQGLRLIYYSQIVNDFQKGDIAEGYSVSREKKESFPLTVTSAQKNPTAFYLCASAQAYNQPQHFGDGTRLSIL.

The CDR3 protein is CASSRREQYF. CDR3 nucleotides: TGTGCCAGCAGCCGGAGGGAGCAGTACTTC. V is TRBV2 and J is TRBJ2-7; tentative D call: TRBD2 (5 bases). V was cut by 6 bases and J by 7 bases, with 7 bases left in between. This CDR3 region has 10 residues. The V gene's germline CDR1 is SNHLY and CDR2 FYNNEI.

This clone was recorded a few times. The chain links TRBV28 to TRBJ1-6; D gene ambiguous. Between the trimmed V and J ends, which lost 3 bases and 6 bases, there was a span of 6 bases. The CDR3 has 13 residues. Germline CDR1 and CDR2: MDHEN and SYDVKM. CDR3 protein: CASSFPSNSPLHF. CDR3 bases: TGTGCCAGCAGTTTCCCGAGTAATTCACCCCTCCACTTT.

The J gene is TRBJ2-1, the V gene TRBV7-3, with a tentative D call TRBD1 (6 bases). Germline V gene sequence: CDR1 SGHTA, CDR2 FQGTGA. The germline V and J ends were trimmed by 5 bases and 8 bases, with 22 bases remaining between them. The CDR3 loop spans 16 amino acids. CDR3 sequence: CASSPTSTGLNDEQFF. CDR3 DNA sequence: TGTGCCAGCAGCCCTACCTCGACAGGACTGAACGATGAGCAGTTCTTC.

A few counts support this clone. Distinct nucleotide sequences in the sample also encode this CDR3. The chain joins TRBV2 to TRBJ1-1; 7 nucleotides align to TRBD1. Trimming cost V 11 bases and J 0 bases; bases outside gene matches: 6. The CDR3 length is 13 residues. Looked up from germline, CDR1 is SNHLY and CDR2 is FYNNEI. The CDR3 sequence: CAGKGQMNTEAFF. The CDR3 DNA follows: TGTGCCGGGAAGGGACAGATGAACACTGAAGCTTTCTTT.

This clone was observed once. The chain combines TRBV25-1 with TRBJ2-1; D is perhaps TRBD1 (6 bases). Germline values: CDR1 MGHDK, CDR2 SYGVNS. This CDR3 has 13 residues. Trimming stripped 2 bases from V and 12 bases from J, with 14 bases between. Here the CDR3 DNA reads TGTGCCAGCAGTGAACCAGGGGTCGAAGCGCAGTTCTTC. Protein sequence: CASSEPGVEAQFF.

A remark on this clone: The junction and the germline gene differ at one end; a read error may be behind it. The chain carries TRBV19 and TRBJ2-2, with 10 positions matching TRBD2. The CDR3 loop spans 14 amino acids. Germline V gene lookup returns CDR1 LNHDA and CDR2 SQIVND (reference sequence). CDR3 bases: TGTGCCGGTAGCGGGAGGATCGGGACCGGGGAGCTGTTTTTT. Amino acids: CAGSGRIGTGELFF.

The chain uses TRBV6-5 and TRBJ2-7; D is undetermined. This CDR3 is built from 15 residues. V lost 6 bases, J lost 1 base, and 16 bases lay in between. The germline CDR1 and CDR2 sequences are MNHEY and SVGAGI. The CDR3 is CASRTLTTSSYEQYF. The CDR3 DNA reads as TGTGCCAGCAGGACTTTAACTACTTCTTCCTACGAGCAGTACTTC.

This rearrangement joins TRBV7-8 to TRBJ1-6; the D is unclear. Germline lookup yields CDR1 SGHVS and CDR2 FQNEAQ. V shed 1 base and J shed 7 bases, with 23 bases lying between them. CDR3 length: 19 residues. The CDR3 coding sequence is TGTGCCAGCAGCTTAGGCGGGGTTGGAGATTTGGGTTGGAATTCACCCCTCCACTTT. Translating gives CASSLGGVGDLGWNSPLHF.

Of note for this clone: The same CDR3 arises from other DNA sequences in this sample as well. The CDR3 here is CASSEQGNTEAFF. The CDR3 coding sequence is TGTGCCAGCAGTGAACAGGGAAACACTGAAGCTTTCTTT. The V call is TRBV2, the J call TRBJ1-1, with TRBD1 as a possible D gene (5 bases). The germline V gene encodes CDR1 SNHLY and CDR2 FYNNEI. The germline V and J ends were trimmed by 2 bases and 2 bases, with 6 bases remaining between them. This CDR3 region has 13 residues.

V and J are TRBV7-2 and TRBJ1-1; tentatively, D is TRBD1 (5 bases). The CDR3 consists of 14 residues. Germline V CDR1 and CDR2: SGHTA, FQGNSA. V lost 5 bases, J lost 7 bases, and 17 bases lay in between. DNA for the CDR3: TGTGCCAGCAGCCTCGGGGGGACCCCCATTGAAGCTTTCTTT. This sequence encodes CASSLGGTPIEAFF.

The J gene is TRBJ2-3, the V gene TRBV11-1; D unclear. Germline V lookup: CDR1 SGHAT, CDR2 FQDESV (reference sequence). The V end was cut by 8 bases, the J end by 0 bases, with 12 bases between. The CDR3 is 14 residues long. The CDR3: CASEAVVSTDTQYF. The CDR3 DNA is TGTGCCAGCGAGGCCGTAGTCAGCACAGATACGCAGTATTTT.